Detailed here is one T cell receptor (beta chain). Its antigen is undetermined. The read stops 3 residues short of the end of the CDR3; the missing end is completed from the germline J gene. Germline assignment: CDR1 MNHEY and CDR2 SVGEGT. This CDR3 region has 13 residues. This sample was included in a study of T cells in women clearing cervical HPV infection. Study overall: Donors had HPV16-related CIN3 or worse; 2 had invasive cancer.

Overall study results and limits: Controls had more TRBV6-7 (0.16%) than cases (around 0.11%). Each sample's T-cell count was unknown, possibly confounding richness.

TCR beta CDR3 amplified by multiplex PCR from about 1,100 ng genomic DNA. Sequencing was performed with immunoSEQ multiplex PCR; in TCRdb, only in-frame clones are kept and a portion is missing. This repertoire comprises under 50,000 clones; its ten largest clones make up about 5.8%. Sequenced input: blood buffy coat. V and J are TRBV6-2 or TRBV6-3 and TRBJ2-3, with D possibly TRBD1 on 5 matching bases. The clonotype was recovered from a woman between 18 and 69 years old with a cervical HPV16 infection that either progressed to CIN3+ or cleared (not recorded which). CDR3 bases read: TGTGCCAGCAGCCCGACAGTAAATCAGCCG. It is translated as CASSPTVNQP. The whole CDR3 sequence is CASSPTVNQPQYF.